Below, 23 T cell receptor beta chains from the same sample are listed, as sequenced in a study of CD8 T cells in Susac syndrome. With random hexamers, 0.5 to 1 ug RNA was reverse transcribed. TCRdb re-called the immunoSEQ multiplex PCR reads with MiXCR, one entry per CDR3 protein. The sample gives roughly 80,000 distinct CDR3 sequences, about 93% of which show up once; roughly 0.24% is in the top ten. The source material was CD8+ T cells from PBMCs. The receptors were sampled from a human donor in good health.

This chain joins TRBV9 and TRBJ2-2; TRBD1 aligns across 8 bases. The junction had 3 bases not matched to a gene; V was cut back by 9 bases and J by 2 bases. The CDR3 is 13 amino acids. Germline V gene sequence: CDR1 SGDLS, CDR2 YYNGEE. CDR3 sequence (DNA): TGTGCCACAGGACAGGGCAACACCGGGGAGCTGTTTTTT. Translated, it gives CATGQGNTGELFF.

The rearrangement joins TRBV20-1 to TRBJ2-1, with 12 nucleotides matching TRBD2. The V gene end was trimmed by 1 base and the J gene end by 8 bases; junction bases not matched to a gene: 6. Germline loops: CDR1 DFQATT, CDR2 SNEGSKA (reference sequence). This CDR3 comprises 15 residues. CDR3 amino acids: CSARALAGGGDEQFF. The CDR3 DNA reads as TGCAGTGCTAGAGCACTAGCGGGAGGAGGGGATGAGCAGTTCTTC.

This chain connects TRBV4-1 to TRBJ2-3; D is undetermined. The CDR3 runs to 15 residues. Per the germline V gene, CDR1 is MGHRA and CDR2 is YSYEKL. V was shortened by 4 bases and J by 0 bases, with 11 bases between the two germline ends. CDR3 residues: CASSPLRPSTDTQYF. CDR3 nucleotide sequence: TGCGCCAGCAGCCCTCTGCGTCCTAGCACAGATACGCAGTATTTT.

The chain links TRBV4-1 to TRBJ2-5; D ambiguous. V shed 1 base and J shed 7 bases, with 4 bases lying between them. The CDR3 sequence is 11 residues long. The germline CDR1 and CDR2 sequences are MGHRA and YSYEKL. This CDR3 reads CASSQGGTQYF. DNA for the CDR3: TGCGCCAGCAGCCAAGGGGGGACCCAGTACTTC.

The chain couples TRBV13 to TRBJ2-6; D is uncertain. The ends were cut back, 0 bases at V and 4 bases at J, with 19 bases in the middle. CDR1 and CDR2 from the germline V gene are PRHDT and FYEKMQ (reference sequence). This CDR3 region has 19 residues. CDR3 protein: CASSLGRVPVLGGANVLTF. The CDR3 nucleotides read TGTGCCAGCAGCTTAGGCCGCGTCCCAGTCCTAGGAGGGGCCAACGTCCTGACTTTC. The full variable domain, completed using reference TRBV13 and TRBJ2-6, is AAGVIQSPRHLIKEKRETATLKCYPIPRHDTVYWYQQGPGQDPQFLISFYEKMQSDKGSIPDRFSAQQFSDYHSELNMSSLELGDSALYFCASSLGRVPVLGGANVLTFGAGSRLTVL.

The chain is built from TRBV10-2 and TRBJ2-7; D unclear. The CDR3 totals 11 residues. The germline V gene encodes CDR1 WSHSY and CDR2 SAAADI. V lost 3 bases, J lost 3 bases, and 3 bases lay in between. Here the CDR3 reads CASSDYYEQYF. The CDR3 nucleotides are TGCGCCAGCAGTGACTACTACGAGCAGTACTTC.

This rearrangement joins TRBV24-1 to TRBJ2-2; D assignment may be TRBD1 or TRBD2 (5 bases each). Trimming took 1 base from V and 6 from J, leaving 14 bases between them. The CDR3 length is 16 residues. The germline CDR1 and CDR2 sequences are KGHDR and SFDVKD. CDR3 in DNA: TGTGCCACCAGTGATTTCGTGAGTCGGGGCGCCGGGGAGCTGTTTTTT. It encodes CATSDFVSRGAGELFF.

V usage is TRBV29-1 and J usage is TRBJ1-2, with D maybe TRBD1 (6 bases). In germline, CDR1 is SQVTM, CDR2 ANQGSEA. The CDR3 has 12 residues. V lost 7 bases, J lost 10 bases, and 19 bases lay in between. CDR3 DNA: TGCAGCGCCCGGGTGGCAGGGGCCGACTACACCTTC. Protein sequence: CSARVAGADYTF.

This clonotype was counted a single time. The rearrangement links TRBV13 to TRBJ2-7; D is ambiguous. V lost 0 bases to trimming and J lost 1 base, with 7 bases between them. This CDR3 comprises 14 residues. The germline gives CDR1 PRHDT, CDR2 FYEKMQ (reference sequence). CDR3 DNA: TGTGCCAGCAGCTTAGGGGAGCGTTCCTACGAGCAGTACGTC. It yields the protein CASSLGERSYEQYV.

The chain links TRBV9 to TRBJ2-1; 12 bases are shared with TRBD2. Germline V gene sequence: CDR1 SGDLS, CDR2 YYNGEE. Trimming took 4 bases from V and 2 from J; bases not matched to a gene: 1. The CDR3 loop spans 15 amino acids. This chain's CDR3 is CASSTSGGTYNEQFF. Here the CDR3 DNA reads TGTGCCAGCAGCACTAGCGGGGGGACCTACAATGAGCAGTTCTTC.

This clonotype was counted only a few times. V gene TRBV12-3 or TRBV12-4 combines with J gene TRBJ2-5, with 12 bases matching TRBD2. The junction had 4 bases not matched to a gene; V was cut back by 5 bases and J by 0 bases. This CDR3 has 16 amino acids. The CDR3 DNA is TGTGCCAGCAGTCCACTAGCGGGAGGTTACCAAGAGACCCAGTACTTC. Translation gives CASSPLAGGYQETQYF.

This clonotype has a handful of counts. The chain combines TRBV6-4 with TRBJ2-1, with 7 bases that match TRBD2. The CDR3 runs 11 residues. With 8 bases clipped from V and 7 bases from J, the junction kept 2 bases outside the gene matches. Germline V gives CDR1 MRHNA, CDR2 SNTAGT. CDR3 region: CASWGGNEQFF. The DNA of the CDR3 is TGTGCCAGCTGGGGGGGGAATGAGCAGTTCTTC.

The rearrangement links TRBV15 to TRBJ1-1; D remains unclear. Trimming cost V 7 bases and J 2 bases, with 17 bases left between them. Looked up from germline, CDR1 is LNHNV and CDR2 is YYDKDF (reference sequence). This CDR3 region has 15 residues. The CDR3: CATIPGGGGNTEAFF. The CDR3 DNA is TGTGCCACCATCCCCGGCGGAGGAGGCAACACTGAAGCTTTCTTT.

This clonotype showed up just once. The gene calls are TRBV13 and TRBJ1-6, with 8 nucleotides matching TRBD1. The V gene's germline CDR1 is PRHDT and CDR2 FYEKMQ (reference sequence). The CDR3 runs to 20 residues. With V trimmed by 5 bases and J by 5 bases, 20 bases remained unmatched. CDR3: CASSERQGTHLLPNNSPLHF. The CDR3 DNA is TGTGCCAGCAGCGAGCGACAGGGGACCCACTTGCTACCAAATAATTCACCCCTCCACTTT.

The chain recombines TRBV28 with TRBJ2-7; 7 bases match TRBD1. V trimming: 3 bases; J trimming: 5 bases; junction bases outside the gene matches: 7. CDR3 length equals 14 residues. Germline-derived CDR1 and CDR2 are MDHEN and SYDVKM. The CDR3 reads CASSFGQGDHEQYV. DNA of the CDR3: TGTGCCAGCAGTTTCGGGCAGGGGGACCACGAGCAGTACGTC.

V is TRBV20-1 and J is TRBJ1-3; D is uncertain. The V end lost 3 bases, the J end lost 0 bases, and 9 bases lay between the germline ends. The CDR3 has 14 amino acids. Germline CDR1 reads DFQATT; CDR2 reads SNEGSKA (reference sequence). CDR3 coding DNA: TGCAGTGCTAGGCCGTCGTACTCTGGAAACACCATATATTTT. This translates into CSARPSYSGNTIYF.

This clonotype was observed once. CDR3 DNA: TGCAGTGCTAGAGCCGGTACAGAGGTAAACTACAATGAGCAGTTCTTC. Its protein is CSARAGTEVNYNEQFF. This chain connects TRBV20-1 to TRBJ2-1; D is uncertain. Germline V gene data show CDR1 as DFQATT and CDR2 as SNEGSKA (reference sequence). This CDR3 comprises 16 residues. V was pared by 1 base and J by 3 bases, with 16 bases between.

The chain is built from TRBV20-1 and TRBJ2-3; a weak D match, TRBD1 (6 bases). The V end lost 5 bases, the J end lost 0 bases, and 12 bases lay between the germline ends. CDR3 length: 14 residues. Germline CDR1 is DFQATT and CDR2 is SNEGSKA (reference sequence). The CDR3 sequence: CSAATGRSTDTQYF. DNA of the CDR3: TGCAGTGCTGCGACAGGACGTAGCACAGATACGCAGTATTTT.

V gene TRBV4-1 combines with J gene TRBJ2-1, with 12 bases lining up with TRBD2. The CDR3 sequence is 19 residues long. Looked up from germline, CDR1 is MGHRA and CDR2 is YSYEKL. Unmatched junction bases numbered 15, after V lost 4 bases and J lost 5 bases. CDR3 in amino acids: CASSLTGTATSGSNNEQFF. In nucleotides, the CDR3 is TGCGCCAGCAGCCTAACCGGGACAGCGACTAGCGGGAGCAACAATGAGCAGTTCTTC.

The V gene is TRBV4-3, the J gene TRBJ1-1; D unclear. The germline CDR1 and CDR2 sequences are LGHNA and YSLEER. V was clipped by 0 bases and J by 5 bases, with 16 bases between them. The CDR3 has 16 amino acids. The CDR3, as DNA: TGCGCCAGCAGCCAAGACCGGGGTCCGAGCGGGACTGAAGCTTTCTTT. This codes for CASSQDRGPSGTEAFF.

The rearrangement uses TRBV27 and TRBJ2-3; D uncertain. CDR1 and CDR2 from the germline V gene are MNHEY and SMNVEV (reference sequence). The CDR3 is made up of 12 amino acids. Trimming removed 2 bases from V and 8 bases from J, with 8 bases in between. Here the CDR3 DNA reads TGTGCCAGCAGTTTAATTGGGCTTACGCAGTATTTT. Translated: CASSLIGLTQYF.

The chain carries TRBV7-2 and TRBJ2-7; 7 nucleotides line up with TRBD2. J gave up 6 bases and V 0 bases, and 11 bases lay outside the gene matches. The germline gives CDR1 SGHTA, CDR2 FQGNSA. The CDR3 runs to 16 residues. The CDR3 region has the DNA TGTGCCAGCAGCTTAGCCACAGCATGGGGGGGTGGCGAGCAGTACTTC. Its protein product is CASSLATAWGGGEQYF.

This chain connects TRBV7-2 to TRBJ1-1; D gene unclear. From germline, CDR1 is SGHTA and CDR2 FQGNSA. This CDR3 contains 15 residues. Deletions cut 5 bases from V and 3 bases from J, with 16 bases between. CDR3 sequence (DNA): TGTGCCAGCAGCATCCCTGAGGGCAGGTACACTGAAGCTTTCTTT. Translating gives CASSIPEGRYTEAFF.